This TCR beta chain was identified in a study of shared clonotypes between healthy human individuals (dated by TCRdb to the early 2020s). Study-level background: The cohort comprised a couple of women and a few men aged 18 to 49 years. For each donor, three plates each were used for CD4 naive and CD4 memory, two plates were used for CD8 naive, and one plate was used for CD8 memory. To estimate repertoire size and how much clonotypes are shared between individuals, the study performed deep sequencing of blood TCR repertoires from 4 to 6 healthy adults. To increase sequencing depth and limit assay-specific biases, TCR repertoire library preparation and sequencing were carried out by different laboratories using diverse techniques. Each donor's leukapheresis produced roughly between roughly 0.94 and 9.5 billion PBMCs. The study at large found these results: Larger estimated clonotype richness was generally found for naive subsets than for memory subsets. Roughly 5.2% of naive CD4, 3.5% of naive CD8, roughly 2.5% of memory CD4, and less than 0.45% of memory CD8 clonotypes were shared across several donors. Because the study included only a small number of donors, the genetic and exposure-history diversity represented was limited. Even with the large sequencing depth, rarefaction of the sorted-subset datasets indicated that sequencing was incomplete. Pairwise subsampling led to the expectation that sequencing depth would affect the degree of clonotype sharing among donors. Sampling was restricted to blood, and TCR repertoires in tissues likely differ from the TCR repertoires found in blood. Compared with non-shared clonotypes, the clonotypes found in all four sorted-subset donors had higher generation probabilities.

Using the deep immunoSEQ assay, TCR CDR3 regions were amplified from genomic DNA by multiplex PCR. Genomic DNA extracted from each cell subset was distributed evenly over all wells of several immunoSEQ 96-well plates, and each plate served as one replicate. For sorted subsets, each replicate PCR was loaded with 200 ng genomic DNA, equivalent to some 27,000 T cell genomes. Purified libraries were quantified with a Qubit 3.0 fluorometer, sized on a Bioanalyzer 2100, and re-quantified with the KAPA Library Quantification kit. Each immunoSEQ 96-well plate was sequenced on its own single-read 150-cycle Illumina NextSeq 550 flow cell. On the authors' methods: Because the immunoSEQ output included only junctional sequences and no quality scores, the filtering could not be the same as the filtering used for full-length reads. Sequences were annotated with PyIR, a Python wrapper for IgBLAST v1.9, using IMGT germline references to assign V/J genes and CDR3. Any read was removed if the V/J assignment was weak (E-value above 1e-6), the CDR3 was missing, or the read contained stop codons, out-of-frame junctions, or ambiguous translated residues. V3J clonotypes were defined as sequences sharing an identical inferred V gene, J gene, and CDR3 amino acid sequence. Percentage overlap between repertoires was calculated by dividing the number of shared unique clonotypes by the size of the smaller repertoire. Repertoire richness was assessed with RTK rarefaction, the Chao1 estimator, and Recon v2.1 estimates of unobserved clonotypes. Generation probabilities were computed with OLGA for all TCRbeta clonotypes obtained by the gDNA method from a handful of donors. TCRdb's version of the immuneACCESS table is confined to in-frame rearrangements and falls short of the full clone set. An unresolved V gene accounts for under half of the shortfall where checked; the remainder is of unknown origin. V and J calls and clone size follow that table, whereas D and trimming were derived from the DNA. This sample is represented by around 700,000 clones; more than 70% of them were singletons. Of the sample, 1.5% to 2% falls within the top ten clones.

Concerning this clone: Which antigen it targets is not known. No quality values exist for individual bases; no much larger clone is one base distant.

The CDR3 has 14 amino acids, counting the end cysteine and phenylalanine. Just CDR3 DNA is preserved here, 42 bases in frame from base 1. Clipping removes 6 bases from V and 4 bases from J, with 7 as the unmatched junction base count. CDR1 and CDR2 are drawn from the germline V gene: SGHAT, FQNNGV. The donors were healthy, HIV-negative adults who had no recently reported acute infections or vaccinations. All donors were Caucasian adults living in Nashville, Tennessee, USA. CD4+ T cells were enriched by magnetic negative selection; naive cells were then positively selected on CD45RA, and the negative fraction formed the memory subset. Blood was obtained by leukapheresis, after which PBMCs were separated by Ficoll-Histopaque density gradient centrifugation and cryopreserved in liquid nitrogen vapor phase. Purity and quantity of every magnetically sorted T cell population were checked by analytical flow cytometry. From each sorted fraction, genomic DNA was isolated and quantified by UV absorbance on a Nanodrop 2000c.

This receptor chain uses TRBV11-2 and TRBJ2-7; 9 central nucleotides agree with TRBD2. This receptor was taken from a woman aged 30 to 39 in good health. Sequencing input: memory CD4+ T cells sorted from blood. The sample's cell subset or site label, in plain terms: CD45RA-negative fraction. The DNA sequence is TGTGCCAGCAGGCCTAGCGGGAATAGTTACGAGCAGTACTTC. It encodes CASRPSGNSYEQYF.